This T cell receptor (beta chain) is drawn from a study of post-analysis software for immune sequencing data. Tagging with unique molecular identifiers was a feature of the TCR beta cDNA libraries. Each CDR3 protein gets one entry after TCRdb re-called the PCR reads with MiXCR. The table includes 400,000 to 500,000 distinct CDR3 sequences, roughly 38% detected once. Study-wide results and caveats: Compared with controls, patients had more of roughly five TRBV segments, including TRBV5-6, TRBV5-1 and TRBV20-1.

With regard to this clonotype: Its matching antigen is unknown.

This CDR3 contains 17 residues. Germline V gives CDR1 MNHEY, CDR2 SVGEGT. J was trimmed by 9 bases and V by 0 bases; bases with no gene match: 12. The specimen was blood. The receptor was isolated from a girl aged 2-10 years with multiple sclerosis. The chain recombines TRBV6-2 or TRBV6-3 with TRBJ2-1, with 9 bases aligning to TRBD1. The CDR3 spells CASSYSRFRDRVSEQFF. The DNA of the CDR3 is TGTGCCAGCAGTTACTCGAGATTCCGGGACAGGGTGAGTGAGCAGTTCTTC.